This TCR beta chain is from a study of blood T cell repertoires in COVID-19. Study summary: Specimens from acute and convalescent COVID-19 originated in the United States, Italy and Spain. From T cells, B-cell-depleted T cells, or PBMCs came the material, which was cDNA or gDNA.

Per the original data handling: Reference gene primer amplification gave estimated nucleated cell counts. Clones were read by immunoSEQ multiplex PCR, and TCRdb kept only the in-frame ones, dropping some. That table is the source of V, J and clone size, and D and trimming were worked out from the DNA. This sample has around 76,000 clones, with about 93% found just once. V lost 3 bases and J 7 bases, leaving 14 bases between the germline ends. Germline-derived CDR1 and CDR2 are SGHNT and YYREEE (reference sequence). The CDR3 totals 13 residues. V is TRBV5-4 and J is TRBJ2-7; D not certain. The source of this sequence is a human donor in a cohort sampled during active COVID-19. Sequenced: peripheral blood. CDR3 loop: CASSSHSVLEQYF. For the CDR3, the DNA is TGTGCCAGCAGCTCCCATTCGGTACTGGAGCAGTACTTC.